A selection of T cell receptor beta chains follows, all from one sample in a study of shared clonotypes between healthy human individuals. TCRdb's table, derived via immunoSEQ multiplex PCR, lists solely in-frame clones and lacks some. The profile shows about 1.4 million clones, roughly 96% of them singletons. The sequenced sample consisted of naive CD4+ T cells sorted from blood. These receptors were taken from a man younger than 40 in good health. Each CDR3 is given without its conserved first and last residue. Each record gives: D gene, V gene, CDR3 protein. A D gene is named only where the DNA matches it firmly.

- TRBV6-1 ASTWRDAFTEAF
- TRBV10-1 ASSEISGARDEQF
- TRBV18 ASSPGDGETYEQY
TRBD2 TRBV7-9 ASKKREGPYEQY
TRBD1 TRBV19 ASSRPTGGAAFYEQY
- TRBV28 ASSLLRGGWTQY
TRBD2 TRBV30 AWSVSSGTYNEQF
TRBD2 TRBV9 ASSATSGNTGELF
- TRBV2 ASSEVPNYGYT
- TRBV6-1 ASSDQGGTDTQY
- TRBV2 ASSELVQETQY
TRBD2 TRBV11-2 ASTGGRGRGPTDTQY
- TRBV7-8 ASSLVSLEQY
- TRBV18 ASSGPYRNQPQH
TRBD2 TRBV7-2 ASSPGLAVYEQY
- TRBV18 ASSPNRVGGDTQY
TRBD2 TRBV19 ASSRKGLADVLYEQY
- TRBV9 ASSLTDGTSYEQY
- TRBV7-6 ASSVLSGAGLGNTIY
TRBD2 TRBV30 AWSLGTSGRAFYEQY
- TRBV5-4 ASSLALSPEAF
- TRBV5-6 ASSLRGIGAF
- TRBV4-1 ASSQEGVANTEAF
- TRBV19 ASSIVFEYQPQH
- TRBV28 ASSSVGSGNTIY
TRBD2 TRBV18 ASSSTGLAGVTGELF
TRBD1 TRBV9 ASSVVPTGGGDGYT
TRBD1 TRBV18 ASSRDRSYEQY
- TRBV29-1 SATKLASPSRGTDTQY
TRBD1 TRBV29-1 SVSTGGRQPQH
- TRBV7-9 ASSFYAGRAPYEQY
TRBD2 TRBV28 ASISTSGSSYNEQF
- TRBV2 ASRDRQDPNTGELF
- TRBV2 ASSEFTANYGYT
TRBD1 TRBV28 ASSPRGSSYNEQF
TRBD2 TRBV6-1 ASSEAARLAGVSTDTQY
TRBD1 TRBV25-1 ASSETGRYEQY
TRBD1 TRBV5-6 ASSIGQGRMGTQY
- TRBV7-2 ASSQDYDFRGYT
TRBD1 TRBV29-1 SVDGGPGQGAYLQETQY
- TRBV28 ASSSPGRPSYEQY
- TRBV2 ATVKPGTYYEQY
TRBD2 TRBV6-1 ASSSGASTDTQY
- TRBV10-3 AISESSGNQPQH
- TRBV30 AWRLTNEQF